One TCR beta chain is described in this entry. The target antigen is unknown. The CDR3 spans 16 residues. The V gene lost 3 bases and the J gene lost 0 bases, with 12 bases spanning the gap. Per germline, CDR1 KGHSH and CDR2 LQKENI. The data belong to a study of OX40 agonist ivuxolimab in advanced cancers. About the study: 30% to 40% of patients had received prior checkpoint inhibitor therapy.

Study conclusions and caveats: Expansion of clones was among the lowest in partial responders at 0.1-3.0 mg/kg.

This table comes from immunoSEQ multiplex PCR, and its TCRdb copy is limited to in-frame clones, with some not included. This sample carries roughly 67,000 clones, approximately 87% of them seen once, and the ten largest clones take 4% to 5%. This sample comprised CD4+ or CD8+ T cells sorted from blood, obtained in a trial of the OX40 agonist ivuxolimab. J is TRBJ1-3 and V is TRBV18, with D possibly TRBD1 on 5 matching bases. This clonotype was sampled from an adult with an advanced solid tumor such as melanoma, head and neck, liver or kidney cancer. DNA for the CDR3: TGTGCCAGCTCACCGGCCGGGGCGGCCTCTGGAAACACCATATATTTT. Translated, it gives CASSPAGAASGNTIYF.